This TCR beta chain was observed in a study of regulatory T cells. The study, taken as a whole, reports: Patient repertoires had restricted TRB V-J pairs and skewed V and J usage, most in Tregs. In CD3G-deficient patients, conventional CD4+ T cells were enriched for hydrophobic CDR3 residues at positions 6 and 7.

A single count supports this clone. No antigen is known for it. A couple of CD3G-deficient patients had more severe autoimmunity; all had some. The primer mix had 52 TRBV and 13 TRBJ primers. This table comes from immunoSEQ multiplex PCR, and its TCRdb copy is limited to in-frame clones, with some not included. The sample carries about 23,000 clones, nearly 90% recorded once. The source is a child aged 10-17 years with CD3G deficiency. Specimen: conventional CD4+ T cells sorted from blood.

The CDR3 spells CASLSVRGGPSLRRETQYF. CDR3 sequence (DNA): TGTGCCAGCTTATCTGTCAGAGGGGGGCCCAGTTTGCGTCGGGAGACCCAGTACTTC. V is TRBV21-1 and J is TRBJ2-5. TRBV21-1 is a pseudogene. There are 19 residues in the CDR3.